This T cell receptor (beta chain) was retrieved from a study of identical twins' blood T cells. Study details: Around 50 million reads covered roughly six alpha-chain and roughly six beta-chain libraries.

CDR1 is SNHLY, CDR2 FYNNEI, per germline. The CDR3 covers 14 residues. J was trimmed by 4 bases and V by 8 bases; bases with no gene match: 6. One entry per CDR3 protein, called by TCRdb with MiXCR from the 5' RACE reads. This sample has a few hundred thousand distinct CDR3 sequences; about 28% occur once, and the top ten carry around 5.6%. This clonotype turned up a few times. The specimen was PBMCs. The receptor's source is a woman aged 18 to 55 in good health. This rearrangement joins TRBV2 to TRBJ2-2; TRBD2 agrees at 8 bases. CDR3 DNA: TGTGCCAGCCCAGCTGGGACTAGCACCGGGGAGCTGTTTTTT. Amino acids: CASPAGTSTGELFF.